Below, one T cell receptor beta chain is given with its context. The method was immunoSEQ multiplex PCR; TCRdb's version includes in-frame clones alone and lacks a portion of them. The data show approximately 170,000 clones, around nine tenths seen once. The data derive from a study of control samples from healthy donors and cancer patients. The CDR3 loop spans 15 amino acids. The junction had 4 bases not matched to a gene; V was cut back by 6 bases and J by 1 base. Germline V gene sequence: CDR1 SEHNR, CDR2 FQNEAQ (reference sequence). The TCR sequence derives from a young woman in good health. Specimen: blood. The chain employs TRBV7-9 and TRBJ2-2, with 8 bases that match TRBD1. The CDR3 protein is CASRHRGVNTGELFF. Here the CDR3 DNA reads TGTGCCAGCAGGCACAGGGGGGTGAACACCGGGGAGCTGTTTTTT. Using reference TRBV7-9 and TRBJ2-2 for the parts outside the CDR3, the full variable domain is DTGVSQNPRHKITKRGQNVTFRCDPISEHNRLYWYRQTLGQGPEFLTYFQNEAQLEKSRLLSDRFSAERPKGSFSTLEIQRTEQGDSAMYLCASRHRGVNTGELFFGEGSRLTVL.